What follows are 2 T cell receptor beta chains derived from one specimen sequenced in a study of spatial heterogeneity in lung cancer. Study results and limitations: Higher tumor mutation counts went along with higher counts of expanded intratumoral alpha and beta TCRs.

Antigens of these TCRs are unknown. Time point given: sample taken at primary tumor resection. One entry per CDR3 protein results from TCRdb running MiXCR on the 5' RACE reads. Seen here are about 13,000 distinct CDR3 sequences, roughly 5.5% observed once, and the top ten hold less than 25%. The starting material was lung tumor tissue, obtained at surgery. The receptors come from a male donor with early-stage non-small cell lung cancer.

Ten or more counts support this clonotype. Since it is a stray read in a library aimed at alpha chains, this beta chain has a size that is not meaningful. CDR3 amino acids: CASSQEVGLAGSSSYNEQFF. In DNA, the CDR3 is TGCGCCAGCAGCCAAGAGGTTGGGCTAGCGGGGTCTAGCTCCTACAATGAGCAGTTCTTC. This chain uses TRBV4-1 with TRBJ2-1; 9 bases line up with TRBD2. The V and J ends lost 0 bases and 0 bases, in that order; junction bases with no gene match: 12. The V gene's germline CDR1 is MGHRA and CDR2 YSYEKL. This CDR3 is built from 20 residues.

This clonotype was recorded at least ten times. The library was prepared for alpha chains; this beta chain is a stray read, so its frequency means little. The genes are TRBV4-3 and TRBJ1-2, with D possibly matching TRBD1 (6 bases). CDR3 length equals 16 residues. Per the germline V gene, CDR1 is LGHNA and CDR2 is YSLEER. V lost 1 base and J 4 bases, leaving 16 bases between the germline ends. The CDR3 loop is CASSQVRQAEIYGYTF. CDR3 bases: TGCGCCAGCAGCCAAGTTCGACAGGCCGAAATCTATGGCTACACCTTC.